This entry is about one T cell receptor beta chain. What it recognizes is unknown. TCRdb re-derived calls from the reads in MiXCR, one entry per CDR3 protein. This table has about 330,000 distinct CDR3 sequences, around a tenth appearing once. The sample is drawn from a study of T cell repertoires in cytomegalovirus infection. Study background: Public TCR beta signatures were indicative of both CMV infection and a matching HLA type.

V lost 2 bases, J lost 6 bases, and 20 bases stayed unmatched. Germline CDR1 is SGHTA and CDR2 is FQGNSA. The CDR3 is 19 residues long. Study observations and caveats: HLA-C-restricted CMV-specific TCR beta clonotypes were dominant in the ex vivo response. Of the TCR beta families, the public ones yielded a cumulative frequency that identified carriers of CMV plus the relevant HLA.

Sequences were obtained from PBMCs. This clonotype was obtained from a human donor in good health (CMV status not recorded). Some clones in this sample may be carry-over from other donors' samples. The J gene is TRBJ1-1, the V gene TRBV7-2; 8 bases align to TRBD1. CDR3: CASSLPSGGQGRRTSEAFF. Here the CDR3 DNA reads TGTGCCAGCAGCTTACCTTCAGGTGGACAGGGCAGGAGAACCTCTGAAGCTTTCTTT.